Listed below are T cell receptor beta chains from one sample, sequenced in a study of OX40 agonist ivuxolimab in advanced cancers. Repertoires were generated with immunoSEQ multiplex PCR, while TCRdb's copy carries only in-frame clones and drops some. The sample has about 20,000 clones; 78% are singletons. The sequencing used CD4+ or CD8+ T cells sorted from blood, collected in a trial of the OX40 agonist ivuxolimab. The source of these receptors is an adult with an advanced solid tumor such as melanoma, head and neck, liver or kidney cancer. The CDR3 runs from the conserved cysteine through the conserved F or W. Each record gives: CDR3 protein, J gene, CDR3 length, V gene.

CASSPGQGSSFF	TRBJ1-1	12	TRBV10-1
CASSLQLVQTRAKNIQYF	TRBJ2-4	18	TRBV5-1
CASSLWGVNQPQHF	TRBJ1-5	14	TRBV5-5
CASRDTGLGEETQYF	TRBJ2-5	15	TRBV9
CASSRPTPGANEKLFF	TRBJ1-4	16	TRBV7-2
CASSTGTGPYNEQFF	TRBJ2-1	15	TRBV19
CSVRIREGSPLHF	TRBJ1-6	13	TRBV29-1
CASSELQGTRRDGRTEAFF	TRBJ1-1	19	TRBV2
CASSDTGNSPLHF	TRBJ1-6	13	TRBV10-1
CASSLPGNTIYF	TRBJ1-3	12	TRBV7-2
CASSIVSVSGANVLTF	TRBJ2-6	16	TRBV19
CASSTRGTGRRLAFF	TRBJ1-1	15	TRBV28
CASSLAGSYEQYF	TRBJ2-7	13	TRBV5-1
CASSLVRSGEKLFF	TRBJ1-4	14	TRBV7-9
CASRTTGSSPLHF	TRBJ1-6	13	TRBV27
CASSLDRAYNEQFF	TRBJ2-1	14	TRBV11-1
CASSYYSHSYEQYF	TRBJ2-7	14	TRBV6-5
CASSLVQGAEQYF	TRBJ2-7	13	TRBV5-4
CASSRRAGVYEQYF	-	14	TRBV4-1
CASSVGLATDTQYF	TRBJ2-3	14	TRBV7-9